This T cell receptor (beta chain) appears in the sequencing data of a study of blood T cells in healthy people across ages. The study isolated at least 6.5 million PBMCs from each sample. Combining a sample-barcoded 5' primer with a J-beta primer mix, a second PCR ran for about 7 to 11 cycles. TCRdb independently ran MiXCR on the 5' RACE reads; one entry per CDR3 protein. The sample yields 710,000 or so distinct CDR3 sequences, 22% seen once. Findings of the study overall: Because sorting was not performed, PBMCs prevented conclusive naive versus antigen-experienced comparison.

On this clonotype itself: Its antigen is currently unknown.

The specimen was blood. This receptor was identified in a man in his 70s in good health.

DNA of the CDR3: TGTGCCAGCAGCGACCGGCGGGGCGGCGGGGAGCTGTTTTTT. Residues: CASSDRRGGGELFF. V is TRBV7-2 and J is TRBJ2-2; D may be TRBD2 (6 bases). The V end was cut by 5 bases, the J end by 7 bases, with 14 bases between. Germline values: CDR1 SGHTA, CDR2 FQGNSA. This CDR3 region has 14 residues. The whole variable domain, filled in from reference TRBV7-2 and TRBJ2-2, reads GAGVSQSPSNKVTEKGKDVELRCDPISGHTALYWYRQSLGQGLEFLIYFQGNSAPDKSGLPSDRFSAERTGGSVSTLTIQRTQQEDSAVYLCASSDRRGGGELFFGEGSRLTVL.